This TCR beta chain emerged from a study of blood T cell repertoires in COVID-19. Study summary: There were acute and convalescent COVID-19 samples, and they came from the United States, Italy and Spain. Nucleic acid was either cDNA or gDNA, and it came from T cells, B-cell-depleted T cells, or PBMCs.

J was trimmed by 3 bases and V by 5 bases; bases with no gene match: 14. The CDR3 covers 19 residues. Germline V lookup: CDR1 SGHTA, CDR2 FQGNSA. This clone was seen a single time. The protocol was immunoSEQ multiplex PCR, while the TCRdb copy is restricted to in-frame clones and leaves out a portion. This table holds about 240,000 clones, approximately 86% found once. The sample consisted of PBMCs or T cells enriched from blood (not recorded which). This TCR derives from a middle-aged woman with acute COVID-19. V and J are TRBV7-2 and TRBJ2-7; 15 bases fit TRBD2. CDR3 in amino acids: CASSNDMGLAGGLFYEQYF. In nucleotides, the CDR3 is TGTGCCAGCAGCAACGACATGGGACTAGCGGGAGGACTATTCTACGAGCAGTACTTC.